This T cell receptor (beta chain) was recorded in a study of response to subunit inactivated influenza vaccine. Study-wide points: After each seasonal influenza vaccination, few new T cells are recruited, the authors suggested.

This clonotype has more than one count but fewer than ten. Its antigen is unidentified. MiXCR, applied by TCRdb to the RT-PCR reads, yields one record per CDR3 protein. The sample contains approximately 700,000 distinct CDR3 sequences, approximately 14% of which appear only once. In germline, CDR1 is MDHEN, CDR2 SYDVKM. V shed 11 bases and J 3 bases; nucleotides not matched to a gene: 10. The CDR3 consists of 14 residues. The chain links TRBV28 to TRBJ2-3, with 8 bases aligning to TRBD2. This TCR derives from a man aged 50 to 59 who received an inactivated influenza vaccine. The sequences come from PBMCs from blood, collected about 11 days after vaccination. The CDR3 is CAGSGGLVTDTQYF. The CDR3 DNA follows: TGTGCCGGCTCCGGGGGACTAGTTACAGATACGCAGTATTTT.